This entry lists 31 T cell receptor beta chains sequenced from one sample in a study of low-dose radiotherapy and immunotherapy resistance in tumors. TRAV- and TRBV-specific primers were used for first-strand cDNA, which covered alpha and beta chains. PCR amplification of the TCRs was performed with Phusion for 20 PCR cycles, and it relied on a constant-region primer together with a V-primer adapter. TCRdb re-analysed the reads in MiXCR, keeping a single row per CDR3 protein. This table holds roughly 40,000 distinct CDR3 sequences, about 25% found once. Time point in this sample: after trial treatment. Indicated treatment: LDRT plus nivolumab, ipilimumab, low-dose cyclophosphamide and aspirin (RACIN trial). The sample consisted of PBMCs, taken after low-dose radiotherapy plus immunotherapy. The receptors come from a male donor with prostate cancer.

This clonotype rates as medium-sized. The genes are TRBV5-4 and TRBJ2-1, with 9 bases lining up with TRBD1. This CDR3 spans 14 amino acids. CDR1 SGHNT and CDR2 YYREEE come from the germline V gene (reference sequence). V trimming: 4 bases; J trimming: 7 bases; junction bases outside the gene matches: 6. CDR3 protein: CASSSRDRENEQFF. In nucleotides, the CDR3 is TGTGCCAGCAGCAGCCGGGACAGGGAGAATGAGCAGTTCTTC. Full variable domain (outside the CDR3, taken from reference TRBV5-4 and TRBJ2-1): ETGVTQSPTHLIKTRGQQVTLRCSSQSGHNTVSWYQQALGQGPQFIFQYYREEENGRGNFPPRFSGLQFPNYSSELNVNALELDDSALYLCASSSRDRENEQFFGPGTRLTVL.

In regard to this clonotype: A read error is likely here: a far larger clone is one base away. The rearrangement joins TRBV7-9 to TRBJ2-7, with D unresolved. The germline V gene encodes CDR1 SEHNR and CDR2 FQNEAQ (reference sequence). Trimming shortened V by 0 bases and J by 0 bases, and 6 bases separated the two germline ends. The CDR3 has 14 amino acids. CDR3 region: CASSLAPNSYEQYF. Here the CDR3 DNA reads TGTGCCAGCAGCTTAGCGCCGAACTCCTACGAGCAGTACTTC.

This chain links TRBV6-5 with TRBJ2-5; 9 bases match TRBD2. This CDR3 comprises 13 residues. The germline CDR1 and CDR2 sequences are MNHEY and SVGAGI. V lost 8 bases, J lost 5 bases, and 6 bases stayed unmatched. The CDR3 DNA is TGTGCCAGCCAGCGGGGGGTGCGGGAGACCCAGTACTTC. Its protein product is CASQRGVRETQYF.

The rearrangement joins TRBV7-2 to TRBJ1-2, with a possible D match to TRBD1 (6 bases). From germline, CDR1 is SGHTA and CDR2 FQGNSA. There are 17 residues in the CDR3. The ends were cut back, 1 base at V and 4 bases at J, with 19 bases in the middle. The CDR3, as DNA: TGTGCCAGCAGCTTAGGGTCTGGGGGGGCGTCATCCTATGGCTACACCTTC. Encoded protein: CASSLGSGGASSYGYTF.

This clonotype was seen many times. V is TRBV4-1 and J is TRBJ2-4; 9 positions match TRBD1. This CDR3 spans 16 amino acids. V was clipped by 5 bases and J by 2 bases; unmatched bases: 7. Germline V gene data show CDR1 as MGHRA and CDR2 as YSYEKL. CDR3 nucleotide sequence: TGCGCCAGCAGCGTGTTAGGACAGGGGACCAAAAACATTCAGTACTTC. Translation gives CASSVLGQGTKNIQYF.

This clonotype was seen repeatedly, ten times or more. This CDR3 reads CASSTDRADTTEAFF. The CDR3 region has the DNA TGTGCCAGTAGTACGGACAGGGCGGATACCACTGAAGCTTTCTTT. The V gene is TRBV19, the J gene TRBJ1-1, with 8 bases lining up with TRBD1. From germline, CDR1 is LNHDA and CDR2 SQIVND (reference sequence). The V and J ends lost 4 bases and 4 bases, in that order; junction bases with no gene match: 8. CDR3 size: 15 residues.

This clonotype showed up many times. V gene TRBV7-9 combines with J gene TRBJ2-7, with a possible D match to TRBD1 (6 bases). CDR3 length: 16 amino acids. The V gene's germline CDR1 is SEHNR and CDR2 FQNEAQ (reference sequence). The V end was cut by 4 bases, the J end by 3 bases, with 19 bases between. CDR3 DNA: TGTGCCAGCAGCTCCCCCCGTGGTGTAGGGGGCTACGAGCAGTACTTC. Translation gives CASSSPRGVGGYEQYF.

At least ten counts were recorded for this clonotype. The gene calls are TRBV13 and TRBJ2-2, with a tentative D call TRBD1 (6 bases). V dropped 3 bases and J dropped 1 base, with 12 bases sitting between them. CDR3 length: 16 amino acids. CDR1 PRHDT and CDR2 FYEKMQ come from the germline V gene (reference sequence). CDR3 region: CASSFYGTLNTGELFF. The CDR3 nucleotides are TGTGCCAGCAGCTTTTACGGGACACTGAACACCGGGGAGCTGTTTTTT.

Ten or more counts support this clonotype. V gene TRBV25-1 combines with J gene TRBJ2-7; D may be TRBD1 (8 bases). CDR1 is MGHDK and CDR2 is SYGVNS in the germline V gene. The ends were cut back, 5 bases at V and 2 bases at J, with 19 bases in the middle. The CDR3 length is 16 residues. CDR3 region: CASSILTGEGTYEQYF. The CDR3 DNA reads TGTGCCAGCAGTATTTTGACAGGGGAGGGGACCTACGAGCAGTACTTC.

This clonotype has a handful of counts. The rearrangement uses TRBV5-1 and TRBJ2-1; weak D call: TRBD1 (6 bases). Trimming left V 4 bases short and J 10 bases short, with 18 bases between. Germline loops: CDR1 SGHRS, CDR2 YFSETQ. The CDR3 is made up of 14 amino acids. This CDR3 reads CASSLQGHWMEQFF. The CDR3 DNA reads TGCGCCAGCAGCCTGCAGGGGCATTGGATGGAGCAGTTCTTC. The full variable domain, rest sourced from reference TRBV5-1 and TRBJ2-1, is KAGVTQTPRYLIKTRGQQVTLSCSPISGHRSVSWYQQTPGQGLQFLFEYFSETQRNKGNFPGRFSGRQFSNSRSEMNVSTLELGDSALYLCASSLQGHWMEQFFGPGTRLTVL.

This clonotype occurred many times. The CDR3 reads CASSLVDRDQELRNQPQHF. The CDR3, as DNA: TGTGCCAGCAGTTTAGTAGACAGGGACCAAGAGTTACGCAATCAGCCCCAGCATTTT. This chain joins TRBV12-3 or TRBV12-4 and TRBJ1-5, with 7 bases identical to TRBD1. This CDR3 is 19 amino acids long. Losses at the gene ends were 1 base for V and 2 bases for J; bases not matched to a gene: 14.

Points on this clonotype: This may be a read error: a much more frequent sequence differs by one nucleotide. CDR3 coding DNA: TGTGCCAGCAGCGAGACCGGGGGTATCGAGGAAAAACTGTTTTTT. Its translation: CASSETGGIEEKLFF. This sequence joins TRBV9 and TRBJ1-4; perhaps TRBD1 as D (5 bases). The ends were cut back, 3 bases at V and 8 bases at J, with 17 bases in the middle. This CDR3 comprises 15 residues. CDR1 is SGDLS, CDR2 YYNGEE, per germline.

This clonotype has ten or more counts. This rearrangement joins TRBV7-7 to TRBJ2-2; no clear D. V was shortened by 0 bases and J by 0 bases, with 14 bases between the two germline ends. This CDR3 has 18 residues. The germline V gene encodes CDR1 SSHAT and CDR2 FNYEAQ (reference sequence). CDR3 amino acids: CASSLAPSGTANTGELFF. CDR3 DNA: TGTGCCAGCAGCTTAGCCCCCTCGGGTACAGCGAACACCGGGGAGCTGTTTTTT.

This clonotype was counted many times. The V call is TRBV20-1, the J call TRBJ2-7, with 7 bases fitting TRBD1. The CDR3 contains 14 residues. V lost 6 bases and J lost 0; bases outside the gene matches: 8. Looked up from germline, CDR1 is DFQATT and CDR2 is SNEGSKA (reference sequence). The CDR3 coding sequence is TGCAGTGCCATTCCCGGGACAGTCTCCTACGAGCAGTACTTC. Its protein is CSAIPGTVSYEQYF.

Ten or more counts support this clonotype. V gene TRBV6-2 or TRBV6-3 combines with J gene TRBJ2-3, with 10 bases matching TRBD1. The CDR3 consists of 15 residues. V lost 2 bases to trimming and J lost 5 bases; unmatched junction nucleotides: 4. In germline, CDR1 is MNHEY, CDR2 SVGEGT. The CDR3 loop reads CASSYRTGGQDTQYF. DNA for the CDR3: TGTGCCAGCAGTTACAGGACAGGGGGACAAGATACGCAGTATTTT.

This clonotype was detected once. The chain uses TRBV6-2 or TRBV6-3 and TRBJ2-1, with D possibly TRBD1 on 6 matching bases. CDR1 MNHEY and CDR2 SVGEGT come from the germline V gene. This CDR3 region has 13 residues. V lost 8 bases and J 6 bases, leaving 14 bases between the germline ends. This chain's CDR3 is CASGGSERNEQFF. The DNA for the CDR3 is TGTGCCAGCGGGGGCTCGGAGCGCAATGAGCAGTTCTTC.

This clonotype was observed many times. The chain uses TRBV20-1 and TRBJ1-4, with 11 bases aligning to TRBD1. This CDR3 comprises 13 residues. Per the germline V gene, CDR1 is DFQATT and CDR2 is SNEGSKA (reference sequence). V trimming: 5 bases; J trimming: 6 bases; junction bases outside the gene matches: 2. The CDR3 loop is CSARGQGDEKLFF. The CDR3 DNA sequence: TGCAGTGCTCGGGGACAGGGGGATGAAAAACTGTTTTTT.

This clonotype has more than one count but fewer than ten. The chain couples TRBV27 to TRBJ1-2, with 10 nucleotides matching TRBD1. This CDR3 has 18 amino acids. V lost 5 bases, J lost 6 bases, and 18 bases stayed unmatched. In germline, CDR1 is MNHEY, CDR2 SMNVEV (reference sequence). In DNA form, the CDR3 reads TGTGCCAGCAGTCCTTATAGGGCACTCGGACAGGGGGTGAATGGCTACACCTTC. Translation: CASSPYRALGQGVNGYTF.

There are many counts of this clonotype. The CDR3 nucleotides are TGCAGTGCTAGAGATCCCTCCGTTTCGGCTAGCGGGGGTTTGTTCTTC. This sequence encodes CSARDPSVSASGGLFF. The chain combines TRBV20-1 with TRBJ2-1, with 10 positions matching TRBD2. Per the germline V gene, CDR1 is DFQATT and CDR2 is SNEGSKA (reference sequence). The CDR3 has 16 amino acids. Trimming removed 0 bases from V and 15 bases from J; junction bases left unmatched: 17.

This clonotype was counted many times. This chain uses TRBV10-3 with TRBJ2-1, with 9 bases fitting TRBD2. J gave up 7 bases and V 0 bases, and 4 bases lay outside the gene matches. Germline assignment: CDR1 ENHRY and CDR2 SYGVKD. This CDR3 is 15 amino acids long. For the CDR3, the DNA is TGTGCCATCAGTGAGTCGCTAGCGGGAAAGAATGAGCAGTTCTTC. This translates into CAISESLAGKNEQFF.

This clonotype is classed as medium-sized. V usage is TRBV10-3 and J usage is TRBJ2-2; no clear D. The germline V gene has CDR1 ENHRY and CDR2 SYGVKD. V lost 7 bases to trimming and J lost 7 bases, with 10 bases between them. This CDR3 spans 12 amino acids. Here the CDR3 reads CAIMQEGGELFF. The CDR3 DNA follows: TGTGCCATCATGCAAGAAGGCGGGGAGCTGTTTTTT.

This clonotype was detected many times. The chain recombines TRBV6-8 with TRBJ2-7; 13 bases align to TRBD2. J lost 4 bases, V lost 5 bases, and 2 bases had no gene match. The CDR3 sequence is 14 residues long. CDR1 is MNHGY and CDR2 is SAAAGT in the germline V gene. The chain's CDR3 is CASSTSGGEYEQYF. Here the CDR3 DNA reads TGTGCCAGCAGTACTAGCGGGGGGGAATACGAGCAGTACTTC.

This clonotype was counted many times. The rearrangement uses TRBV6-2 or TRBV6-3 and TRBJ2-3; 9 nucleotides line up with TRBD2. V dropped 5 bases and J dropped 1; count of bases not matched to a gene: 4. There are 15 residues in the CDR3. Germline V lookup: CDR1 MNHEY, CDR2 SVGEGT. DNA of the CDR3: TGTGCCAGCAGTCTGAGGACTAGCGGCACAGATACGCAGTATTTT. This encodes CASSLRTSGTDTQYF.

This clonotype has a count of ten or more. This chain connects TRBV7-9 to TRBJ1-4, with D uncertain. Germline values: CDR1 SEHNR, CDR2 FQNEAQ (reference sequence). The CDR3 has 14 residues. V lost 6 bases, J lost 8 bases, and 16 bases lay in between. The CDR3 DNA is TGTGCCAGCAGTTACCTTACCCCGGGCGAAAAACTGTTTTTT. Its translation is CASSYLTPGEKLFF.

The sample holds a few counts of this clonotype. The CDR3 protein is CASSNVGRGGEQFF. DNA of the CDR3: TGTGCCAGCAGTAACGTCGGGCGGGGCGGTGAGCAGTTCTTC. V usage is TRBV2 and J usage is TRBJ2-1; D perhaps matches TRBD2 (6 bases). This CDR3 spans 14 amino acids. Trimming shortened V by 5 bases and J by 9 bases, and 17 bases separated the two germline ends. Germline CDR1 SNHLY, CDR2 FYNNEI.

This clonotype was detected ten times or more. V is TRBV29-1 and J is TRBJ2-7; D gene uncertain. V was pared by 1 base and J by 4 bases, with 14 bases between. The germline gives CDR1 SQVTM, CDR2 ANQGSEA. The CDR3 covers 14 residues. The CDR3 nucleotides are TGCAGCGTTGAAGGGTTCGATCTACCATACGAGCAGTACTTC. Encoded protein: CSVEGFDLPYEQYF.

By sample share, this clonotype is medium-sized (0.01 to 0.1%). The CDR3 bases are TGTGCCAGCAGTCCAATAGGACTAGCGGGCTACGAGCAGTACTTC. It specifies CASSPIGLAGYEQYF. J is TRBJ2-7 and V is TRBV12-3 or TRBV12-4, with 11 nucleotides matching TRBD2. CDR3 length: 15 amino acids. The trim removed 5 bases at V and 3 bases at J, leaving 6 bases unmatched.

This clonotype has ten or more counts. The CDR3 is CASRLTVNSGNTIYF. As DNA, the CDR3 is TGTGCCAGCAGGTTGACAGTAAACTCTGGAAACACCATATATTTT. The rearrangement links TRBV12-3 or TRBV12-4 to TRBJ1-3, with a possible D match to TRBD1 (5 bases). The CDR3 is 15 residues long. Trimming took off 6 bases at V and 0 bases at J, with 12 bases between the two ends.

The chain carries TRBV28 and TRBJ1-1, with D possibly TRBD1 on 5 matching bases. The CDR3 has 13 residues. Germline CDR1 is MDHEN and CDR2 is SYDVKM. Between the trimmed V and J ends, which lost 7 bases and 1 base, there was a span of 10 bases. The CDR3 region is CASIRQRNTEAFF. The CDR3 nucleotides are TGTGCCAGCATAAGACAGCGGAACACTGAAGCTTTCTTT.

The CDR3 spells CSASWAGGLDTQYF. The CDR3 DNA sequence: TGCAGTGCTAGTTGGGCGGGGGGGCTAGATACGCAGTATTTT. The chain has TRBV20-1 and TRBJ2-3; 9 nucleotides line up with TRBD2. The CDR3 has 14 amino acids. V was clipped by 3 bases and J by 5 bases; unmatched bases: 6. Germline CDR1 and CDR2: DFQATT and SNEGSKA (reference sequence).

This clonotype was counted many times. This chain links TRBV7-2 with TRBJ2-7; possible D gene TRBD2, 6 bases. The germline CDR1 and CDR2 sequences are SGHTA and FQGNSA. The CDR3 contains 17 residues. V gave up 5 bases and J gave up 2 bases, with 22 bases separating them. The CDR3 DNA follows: TGTGCCAGCAGCGTCGCGGGGCCGGTCCCTAACCCCTACGAGCAGTACTTC. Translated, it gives CASSVAGPVPNPYEQYF. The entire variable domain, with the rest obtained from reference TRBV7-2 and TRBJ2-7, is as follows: GAGVSQSPSNKVTEKGKDVELRCDPISGHTALYWYRQSLGQGLEFLIYFQGNSAPDKSGLPSDRFSAERTGGSVSTLTIQRTQQEDSAVYLCASSVAGPVPNPYEQYFGPGTRLTVT.